A selection of T cell receptor beta chains follows, all from one sample in a study of T cell responses to AZD1222 COVID-19 vaccine. Repertoires were generated with immunoSEQ multiplex PCR, while TCRdb's copy carries only in-frame clones and drops some. The sample contains 90,000 to 120,000 clones, around 93% of which appear only once. The sequencing used peripheral blood, collected 28 days after the second AZD1222 dose. All receptors come from an adult who received the AZD1222 COVID-19 vaccine. CDR3s include the opening cysteine and the closing phenylalanine or tryptophan. The D gene is left open where the match is weak. Only some rows state a clone size, as once, few, many or a class for expanded clones.

j_gene | v_gene | d_gene | abundance | CDR3aa | CDR3nt
TRBJ2-5 | TRBV7-3 | - | - | CASSRDGQETQYF | TGTGCCAGCAGCCGGGACGGCCAAGAGACCCAGTACTTC
TRBJ1-5 | TRBV12-2 | - | - | CASRLEVGSGIAGNQPQHF | -
TRBJ2-1 | TRBV29-1 | - | - | CSVEGVQGKSSYNEQFF | TGCAGCGTTGAAGGCGTGCAGGGGAAATCCTCCTACAATGAGCAGTTCTTC
TRBJ1-5 | TRBV19 | - | - | CASSKGGASNQPQHF | TGTGCCAGTAGCAAAGGGGGGGCGAGCAATCAGCCCCAGCATTTT
TRBJ2-5 | TRBV12-3/TRBV12-4 | TRBD1 | - | CASSRQGKETQYF | TGTGCCAGCAGTCGACAGGGGAAGGAGACCCAGTACTTC
TRBJ1-1 | TRBV5-1 | - | - | CASSGGQNRNTEAFF | TGCGCCAGCAGCGGCGGACAGAACCGGAACACTGAAGCTTTCTTT
TRBJ1-4 | TRBV30 | TRBD1 | once | CAWDRAAANEKLFF | TGTGCCTGGGACAGGGCAGCGGCTAATGAAAAACTGTTTTTT
TRBJ1-4 | TRBV5-1 | - | - | CASSLGGTGIEKLFF | TGCGCCAGCAGCTTGGGGGGAACAGGGATCGAAAAACTGTTTTTT
TRBJ1-2 | TRBV19 | TRBD1 | - | CASSTGTEFNYGYTF | TGTGCCAGTAGTACCGGGACAGAGTTTAACTATGGCTACACCTTC
TRBJ2-7 | TRBV5-1 | - | - | CASSPHQGAENEQYF | TGCGCCAGCAGCCCTCACCAGGGAGCAGAAAACGAGCAGTACTTC
TRBJ1-6 | TRBV7-3 | - | - | CASSPLPRTANNSPLHF | TGTGCCAGCAGCCCACTTCCACGGACGGCGAATAATTCACCCCTCCACTTT
TRBJ1-5 | TRBV29-1 | - | few | CSVGQTLSGPQHF | TGCAGCGTTGGCCAGACCCTCTCAGGGCCCCAGCATTTT
TRBJ1-2 | TRBV7-2 | TRBD1 | - | CASSLYLPQGALYGYTF | TGTGCCAGCAGCCTCTATCTTCCCCAGGGGGCCCTCTATGGCTACACCTTC
TRBJ2-7 | TRBV3-1/TRBV3-2 | TRBD2 | - | CASSQDRTSGRVTYEQYF | TGTGCCAGCAGCCAAGATCGGACTAGCGGGAGGGTCACCTACGAGCAGTACTTC
TRBJ2-7 | TRBV29-1 | - | - | CSVEDGEGHEQYF | TGCAGCGTTGAAGATGGGGAAGGCCACGAGCAGTACTTC
TRBJ2-7 | TRBV12-5 | TRBD1 | once | CASGTLGTGDLEQYF | TGTGCTAGTGGTACCCTCGGGACAGGGGATCTCGAGCAGTACTTC
TRBJ2-3 | TRBV19 | - | - | CASSISRSPDTQYF | TGTGCCAGTAGTATCTCTAGAAGCCCAGATACGCAGTATTTT
TRBJ2-7 | TRBV20-1 | TRBD2 | - | CSASPLAGDYEQYF | TGCAGTGCTAGTCCCCTAGCGGGCGACTACGAGCAGTACTTC
TRBJ1-5 | TRBV28 | TRBD1 | - | CASSWTGPRRPQHF | TGTGCCAGCAGCTGGACAGGGCCCCGGAGGCCCCAGCATTTT
TRBJ1-2 | TRBV29-1 | - | - | CSAQDRNYGYTF | TGCAGCGCCCAAGACCGTAACTATGGCTACACCTTC
TRBJ2-7 | TRBV12-5 | TRBD1 | few | CASVPGQPSYEQYF | TGTGCTAGTGTTCCGGGACAGCCCTCCTACGAGCAGTACTTC
TRBJ2-3 | TRBV19 | - | - | CASSTPRTDTQYF | TGTGCCAGTAGTACCCCCCGGACAGATACGCAGTATTTT
TRBJ1-2 | TRBV14 | - | - | CASSRGLPDYGYTF | TGTGCCAGCAGCCGCGGACTCCCCGACTATGGCTACACCTTC
TRBJ1-2 | TRBV27 | - | - | CASSRRSNYGYTF | TGTGCCAGCAGTCGAAGGAGTAACTATGGCTACACCTTC
TRBJ2-7 | TRBV27 | TRBD2 | - | CASSLRTSGMTAYEQYF | TGTGCCAGCAGTCTCAGGACTAGCGGGATGACAGCTTACGAGCAGTACTTC
TRBJ2-7 | TRBV2 | - | - | CASSTWDTTEQYF | TGTGCCAGCAGCACCTGGGACACCACCGAGCAGTACTTC
TRBJ2-2 | TRBV11-2 | - | - | CASSLEASATGELFF | TGTGCCAGCAGCTTAGAGGCTAGCGCAACCGGGGAGCTGTTTTTT
TRBJ2-7 | TRBV19 | TRBD1 | - | CASSKTGGNYEQYF | TGTGCCAGTAGTAAGACAGGGGGCAACTACGAGCAGTACTTC
TRBJ1-1 | TRBV15 | - | - | CATSRVQGAEAFF | TGTGCCACCAGCAGAGTACAGGGTGCTGAAGCTTTCTTT
TRBJ1-2 | TRBV19 | - | once | CASSIAQGRTGAGYTF | TGTGCCAGTAGTATAGCCCAGGGCCGTACGGGAGCTGGCTACACCTTC
TRBJ1-3 | TRBV2 | - | once | CASSGRFSGNTIYF | TGTGCCAGCAGTGGAAGATTCTCTGGAAACACCATATATTTT
TRBJ2-3 | TRBV29-1 | - | - | CSALTTTDTQYF | TGCAGCGCCCTGACTACCACAGATACGCAGTATTTT
TRBJ2-3 | TRBV5-4 | - | - | CATTRVIGGTDTQYF | TGTGCCACCACGCGCGTAATCGGCGGCACAGATACGCAGTATTTT
TRBJ1-4 | TRBV24-1 | - | once | CATSEGAWNEKLFF | TGTGCCACCAGTGAGGGGGCCTGGAATGAAAAACTGTTTTTT
TRBJ1-2 | TRBV3-1/TRBV3-2 | - | - | CASGPGGLGGYTF | TGTGCCAGCGGTCCCGGGGGGCTGGGAGGCTACACCTTC
TRBJ2-1 | TRBV5-1 | TRBD2 | - | CASSLVRGRAQNEQFF | TGCGCCAGCAGCTTGGTGCGCGGGAGGGCTCAAAATGAGCAGTTCTTC
TRBJ2-1 | TRBV24-1 | TRBD1 | - | CATSEGGPEQFF | TGTGCCACCAGTGAAGGGGGCCCTGAGCAGTTCTTC
TRBJ2-7 | TRBV29-1 | - | - | CSVSIGHYEQYF | TGCAGCGTTTCGATAGGGCACTACGAGCAGTACTTC
TRBJ2-1 | TRBV10-3 | - | - | CAISDQLLAYNEQFF | TGTGCCATCAGTGACCAATTGTTGGCCTACAATGAGCAGTTCTTC
TRBJ2-7 | TRBV4-3 | - | - | CASSQEMLGGEQYF | TGCGCCAGCAGCCAAGAGATGCTAGGGGGCGAGCAGTACTTC
TRBJ1-4 | TRBV19 | - | - | CASSIRRLNEKLFF | TGTGCCAGTAGTATCCGGCGGCTCAATGAAAAACTGTTTTTT
TRBJ2-3 | TRBV5-8 | - | once | CASSGMAQYF | TGTGCCAGCTCAGGGATGGCGCAGTATTTT
TRBJ2-7 | TRBV4-1 | - | - | CASSQGRGLDYEQYF | TGCGCCAGCAGCCAAGGTCGGGGCTTGGATTACGAGCAGTACTTC
TRBJ2-3 | TRBV6-5 | - | - | CASSYSMAGPTDTQYF | TGTGCCAGCAGTTACTCGATGGCGGGACCCACAGATACGCAGTATTTT
TRBJ2-2 | TRBV7-9 | TRBD2 | once | CASSLSAGGPEGELFF | TGTGCCAGCAGCTTATCAGCGGGGGGGCCCGAGGGAGAGCTGTTTTTT
TRBJ1-4 | TRBV9 | - | - | CASSPSGGEGEKLFF | TGTGCCAGCAGCCCAAGCGGAGGAGAAGGCGAAAAACTGTTTTTT
TRBJ2-1 | TRBV7-9 | - | - | CASSLAPADEQFF | TGTGCCAGCAGCTTAGCGCCAGCAGATGAGCAGTTCTTC
TRBJ1-6 | TRBV28 | TRBD1 | - | CASSRDSYNSPLHF | TGTGCCAGCAGTCGGGACAGTTATAATTCACCCCTCCACTTT
TRBJ1-6 | TRBV30 | - | once | CAWSQNNSPLHF | TGTGCCTGGAGTCAGAATAATTCACCCCTCCACTTT
TRBJ2-1 | TRBV4-2 | - | - | CASSQNPAEDNEQFF | TGTGCCAGCAGCCAAAACCCAGCGGAGGACAATGAGCAGTTCTTC
TRBJ2-5 | TRBV5-6 | - | - | CASSLGSGPVAQYF | TGTGCCAGCAGCTTGGGCAGCGGACCGGTGGCCCAGTACTTC
TRBJ2-3 | TRBV6-5 | TRBD2 | - | CASRTGGSTDTQYF | TGTGCCAGCCGGACGGGAGGGAGCACAGATACGCAGTATTTT
TRBJ2-1 | TRBV19 | - | - | CASSIQGGTNEQFF | TGTGCCAGTAGTATCCAGGGGGGCACAAATGAGCAGTTCTTC
TRBJ1-2 | TRBV28 | TRBD1 | - | CASSLATGYNRYTF | TGTGCCAGCAGTCTTGCGACAGGGTACAATCGCTACACCTTC
TRBJ2-7 | TRBV6-4 | - | medium-sized | CASSDRSYEQYF | TGTGCCAGCAGTGACAGATCCTACGAGCAGTACTTC
TRBJ1-1 | TRBV28 | - | - | CAGAGQRRGEAFF | TGTGCCGGGGCGGGCCAGCGTCGTGGAGAAGCTTTCTTT
TRBJ1-1 | TRBV29-1 | - | - | CSARPRENKAFF | TGCAGCGCCAGGCCAAGGGAAAACAAAGCTTTCTTT
TRBJ1-2 | TRBV6-1 | - | - | CASSETTQVFRGYTF | TGTGCCAGCAGTGAAACAACACAGGTCTTCCGGGGCTACACCTTC
TRBJ2-2 | TRBV4-3 | TRBD2 | few | CASSRTSGRAQNTGELFF | TGCGCCAGCAGCCGCACTAGCGGGAGGGCCCAAAACACCGGGGAGCTGTTTTTT
TRBJ2-7 | TRBV5-1 | - | - | CASSSRGGSYEQYF | TGCGCCAGCAGCTCGAGGGGGGGATCCTACGAGCAGTACTTC